This note documents a single T cell receptor (beta chain) sequence. What it binds is not known. V gave up 2 bases and J gave up 6 bases, with 17 bases separating them. The germline gives CDR1 MNHEY, CDR2 SMNVEV (reference sequence). The CDR3 sequence is 15 residues long. These data originate in a study of shared clonotypes between healthy human individuals. Repertoires were generated with immunoSEQ multiplex PCR, while TCRdb's copy carries only in-frame clones and drops some. Found here are about 1 million clones, about 74% of them singletons; the top ten hold over 1.3%. Study findings and constraints: A few donors shared about 5% of their naive CD4 clonotypes. The small donor group covered limited genetic and exposure diversity. Larger richness was generally estimated for naive than memory subsets.

The J gene is TRBJ2-7, the V gene TRBV27, with unresolved D. The source of this sequence is a young man in good health. The sequencing sample was made of memory CD4+ T cells sorted from blood. Documented subset: CD45RA-negative fraction. The CDR3 DNA follows: TGTGCCAGCAGTTTAAGTGGAGCGAACCCAGTCGAGCAGTACTTC. This translates into CASSLSGANPVEQYF.